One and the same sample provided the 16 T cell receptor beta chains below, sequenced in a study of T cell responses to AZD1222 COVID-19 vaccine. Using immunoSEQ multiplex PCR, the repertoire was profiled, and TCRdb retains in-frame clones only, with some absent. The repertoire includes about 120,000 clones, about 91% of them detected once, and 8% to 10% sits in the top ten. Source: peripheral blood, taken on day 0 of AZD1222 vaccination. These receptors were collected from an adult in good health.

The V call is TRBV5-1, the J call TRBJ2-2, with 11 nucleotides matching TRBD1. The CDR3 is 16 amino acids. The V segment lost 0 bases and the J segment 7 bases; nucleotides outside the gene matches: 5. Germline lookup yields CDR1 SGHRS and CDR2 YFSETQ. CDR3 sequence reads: CASSLGRTGGNGELFF. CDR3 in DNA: TGCGCCAGCAGCTTGGGGAGGACAGGGGGCAACGGGGAGCTGTTTTTT. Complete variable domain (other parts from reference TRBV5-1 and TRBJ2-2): KAGVTQTPRYLIKTRGQQVTLSCSPISGHRSVSWYQQTPGQGLQFLFEYFSETQRNKGNFPGRFSGRQFSNSRSEMNVSTLELGDSALYLCASSLGRTGGNGELFFGEGSRLTVL.

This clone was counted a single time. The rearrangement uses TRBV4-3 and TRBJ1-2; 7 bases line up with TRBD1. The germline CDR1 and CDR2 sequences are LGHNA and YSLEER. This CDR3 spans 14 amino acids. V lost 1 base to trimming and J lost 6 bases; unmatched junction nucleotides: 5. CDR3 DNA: TGCGCCAGCAGCCAAGCCGACAGGGAGAATGGCTACACCTTC. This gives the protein CASSQADRENGYTF.

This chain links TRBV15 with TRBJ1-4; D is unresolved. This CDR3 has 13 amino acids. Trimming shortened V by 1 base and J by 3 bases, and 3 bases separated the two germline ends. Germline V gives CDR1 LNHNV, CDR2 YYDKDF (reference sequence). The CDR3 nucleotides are TGTGCCACCAGCAGAGCTGCTAATGAAAAACTGTTTTTT. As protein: CATSRAANEKLFF.

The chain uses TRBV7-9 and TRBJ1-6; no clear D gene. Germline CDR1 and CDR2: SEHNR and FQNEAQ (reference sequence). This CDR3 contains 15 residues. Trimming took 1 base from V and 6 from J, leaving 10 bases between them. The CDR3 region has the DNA TGTGCCAGCAGCTTAGTCGGGAGTGTTAATTCACCCCTCCACTTT. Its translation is CASSLVGSVNSPLHF.

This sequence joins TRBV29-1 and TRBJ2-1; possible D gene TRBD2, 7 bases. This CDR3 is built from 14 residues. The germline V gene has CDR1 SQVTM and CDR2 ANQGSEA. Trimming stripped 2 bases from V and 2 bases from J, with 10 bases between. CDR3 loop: CSVERGGAYNEQFF. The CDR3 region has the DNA TGCAGCGTTGAAAGGGGGGGAGCCTACAATGAGCAGTTCTTC.

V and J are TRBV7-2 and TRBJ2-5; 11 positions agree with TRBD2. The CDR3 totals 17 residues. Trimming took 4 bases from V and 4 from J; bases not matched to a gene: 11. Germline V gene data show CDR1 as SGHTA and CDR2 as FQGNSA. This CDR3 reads CASSSRPLAGGRETQYF. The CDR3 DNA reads TGTGCCAGCAGCTCACGACCGTTAGCGGGGGGGCGAGAGACCCAGTACTTC.

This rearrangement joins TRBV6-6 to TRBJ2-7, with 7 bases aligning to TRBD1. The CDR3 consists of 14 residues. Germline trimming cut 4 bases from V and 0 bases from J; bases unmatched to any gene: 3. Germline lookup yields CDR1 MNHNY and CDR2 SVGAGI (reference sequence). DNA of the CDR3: TGTGCCAGCAGTTCAGGGACAGCCTCCTACGAGCAGTACTTC. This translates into CASSSGTASYEQYF.

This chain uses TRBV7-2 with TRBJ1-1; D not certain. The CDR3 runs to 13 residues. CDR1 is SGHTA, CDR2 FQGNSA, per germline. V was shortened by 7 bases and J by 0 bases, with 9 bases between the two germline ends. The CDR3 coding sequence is TGTGCCAGCACGGTGGGGTTGAACACTGAAGCTTTCTTT. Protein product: CASTVGLNTEAFF. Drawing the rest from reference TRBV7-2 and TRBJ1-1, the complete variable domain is GAGVSQSPSNKVTEKGKDVELRCDPISGHTALYWYRQSLGQGLEFLIYFQGNSAPDKSGLPSDRFSAERTGGSVSTLTIQRTQQEDSAVYLCASTVGLNTEAFFGQGTRLTVV.

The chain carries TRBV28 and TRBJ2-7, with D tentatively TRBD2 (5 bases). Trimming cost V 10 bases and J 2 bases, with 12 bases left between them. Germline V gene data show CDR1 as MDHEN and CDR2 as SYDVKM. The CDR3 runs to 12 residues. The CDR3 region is CATTAVTYEQYF. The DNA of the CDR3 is TGTGCCACTACAGCGGTAACCTACGAGCAGTACTTC.

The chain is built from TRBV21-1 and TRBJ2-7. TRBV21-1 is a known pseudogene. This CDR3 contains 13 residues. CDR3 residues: CASSRAVGYEQYF. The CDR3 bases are TGTGCCAGCAGCAGGGCGGTTGGCTACGAGCAGTACTTC.

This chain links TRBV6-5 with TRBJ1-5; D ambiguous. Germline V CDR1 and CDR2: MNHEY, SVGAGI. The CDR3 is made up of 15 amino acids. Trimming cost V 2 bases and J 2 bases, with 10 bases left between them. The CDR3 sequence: CASSYSSLGNQPQHF. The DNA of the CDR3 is TGTGCCAGCAGTTACAGCTCGCTTGGCAATCAGCCCCAGCATTTT.

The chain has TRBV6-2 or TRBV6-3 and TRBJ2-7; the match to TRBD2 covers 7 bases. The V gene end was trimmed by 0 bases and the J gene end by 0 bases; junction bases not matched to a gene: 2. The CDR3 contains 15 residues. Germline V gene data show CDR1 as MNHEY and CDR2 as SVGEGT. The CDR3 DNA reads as TGTGCCAGCAGTTACTCGGGGACTACCTCCTACGAGCAGTACTTC. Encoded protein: CASSYSGTTSYEQYF.

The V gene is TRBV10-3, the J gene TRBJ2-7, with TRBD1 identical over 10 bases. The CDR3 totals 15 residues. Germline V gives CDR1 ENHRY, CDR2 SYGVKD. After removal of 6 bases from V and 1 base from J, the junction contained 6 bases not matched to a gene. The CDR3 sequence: CAIRGGQGVSYEQYF. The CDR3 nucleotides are TGTGCCATCAGAGGAGGACAGGGGGTATCCTACGAGCAGTACTTC.

Here the CDR3 DNA reads TGCGCCAGCAGCCGTAGGACTAGCGGGAACCCCCTAGGCCCGGAGACCCAGTACTTC. This codes for CASSRRTSGNPLGPETQYF. This sequence joins TRBV4-1 and TRBJ2-5, with 12 positions matching TRBD2. The CDR3 length is 19 residues. The V gene's germline CDR1 is MGHRA and CDR2 YSYEKL. Unmatched junction bases numbered 17, after V lost 4 bases and J lost 5 bases.

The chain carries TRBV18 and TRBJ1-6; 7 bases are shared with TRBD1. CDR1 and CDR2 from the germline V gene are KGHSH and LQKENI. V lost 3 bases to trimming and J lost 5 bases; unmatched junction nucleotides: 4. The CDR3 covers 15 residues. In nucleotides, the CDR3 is TGTGCCAGCTCACCGGGGGACAGCCATAATTCACCCCTCCACTTT. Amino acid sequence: CASSPGDSHNSPLHF.

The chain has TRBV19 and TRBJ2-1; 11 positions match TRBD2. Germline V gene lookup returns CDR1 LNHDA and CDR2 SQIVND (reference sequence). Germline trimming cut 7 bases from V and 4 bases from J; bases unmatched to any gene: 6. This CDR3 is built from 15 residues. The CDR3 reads CASTGTSGVYNEQFF. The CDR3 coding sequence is TGTGCCAGTACCGGGACTAGCGGAGTTTACAATGAGCAGTTCTTC.